These T cell receptor beta chains were read from a single sample in a study of patients and donors after allogeneic stem cell transplantation. TCRdb fed the RT-PCR reads into MiXCR, producing one record per CDR3 protein. Among about 160,000 distinct CDR3 sequences, about two fifths were seen once, and the ten largest hold around 50%. The sample was blood, either unsorted or a sorted T cell fraction (not recorded which). These receptors were obtained from a human donor who was either an allogeneic HSCT recipient or a stem cell or donor lymphocyte infusion donor (not recorded which). It is not recorded whose cells these are; they may come from a transplant donor. Each CDR3 is given with its conserved first and last residue. A D gene is named only where the DNA matches it firmly. Clone size is stated in some rows and not others, as once, few, many or a class when expanded.

TRBD1	few	TRBJ1-1	16	TRBV10-3	CAITRGGGLRDTEAFF	TGTGCCATCACCCGGGGAGGGGGCCTAAGGGACACTGAAGCTTTCTTT
NA	NA	TRBJ2-1	13	TRBV2	CASSEAQVGEQFF	TGTGCCAGCAGTGAAGCTCAGGTGGGCGAGCAGTTCTTC
NA	many	TRBJ2-2	14	TRBV3-1	CASSPRTATGELFF	TGTGCCAGCAGCCCGAGGACAGCCACCGGGGAGCTGTTTTTT
NA	NA	TRBJ2-4	11	TRBV27	CASSFRDKEYF	TGTGCCAGCAGTTTCCGGGACAAGGAGTACTTC
NA	NA	TRBJ1-2	13	TRBV29-1	CSAPQSDGYGYTF	TGCAGTGCTCCCCAGTCCGACGGGTATGGCTACACCTTC
NA	few	TRBJ2-7	11	TRBV12-3/TRBV12-4	CASSLLGEQYF	TGTGCCAGCAGTCTCTTAGGGGAGCAGTACTTC
NA	NA	TRBJ1-4	13	TRBV28	CASRIQGGEKLFF	TGTGCCAGCAGGATCCAAGGGGGGGAAAAACTGTTTTTT
TRBD1	NA	TRBJ1-2	15	TRBV6-5	CASSPTGVANYGYTF	TGTGCCAGCAGCCCAACAGGGGTTGCTAACTATGGCTACACCTTC
NA	NA	TRBJ2-3	14	TRBV6-5	CASSYTVPTDTQYF	TGTGCCAGCAGTTACACCGTCCCCACAGATACGCAGTATTTT
TRBD1	NA	TRBJ1-2	14	TRBV9	CASSRRQGHYGYTF	TGTGCCAGCAGTCGCCGACAGGGACACTATGGCTACACCTTC